The 24 T cell receptor beta chains listed next were all sequenced from one sample in a study of blood T cells in healthy people across ages. PCR was performed a second time for roughly 7 to 12 cycles using a sample-barcoded 5' primer and a J-beta primer mix. In TCRdb, the 5' RACE reads were re-called with MiXCR into one record per CDR3 protein. The sample records over 950,000 distinct CDR3 sequences, 35% to 45% being singletons. The sample taken for sequencing was blood. The receptors shown here come from a man between 18 and 29 years old in good health.

Remarks on this clonotype: The junction does not match germline at one end; this may be a read error. V gene TRBV28 combines with J gene TRBJ1-2, with D unclear. Looked up from germline, CDR1 is MDHEN and CDR2 is SYDVKM. The CDR3 consists of 16 residues. CDR3 sequence reads: CASRPVGEGENYGFTF. Written as DNA, the CDR3 is TGTGCCAGCAGACCCGTAGGAGAGGGTGAGAACTATGGCTTCACCTTC.

This clonotype was seen only once. The CDR3 reads CASSLGGQATQTQYF. CDR3 bases: TGTGCCAGCAGCTTAGGAGGACAGGCCACACAGACCCAGTACTTC. The gene calls are TRBV11-2 and TRBJ2-5, with 7 bases that match TRBD1. The CDR3 runs to 15 residues. CDR1 and CDR2 (germline): SGHAT, FQNNGV. After removal of 1 base from V and 6 bases from J, the junction contained 8 bases not matched to a gene.

This clonotype appeared a few times. The genes are TRBV7-2 and TRBJ2-1, with 12 bases matching TRBD2. Germline V gene lookup returns CDR1 SGHTA and CDR2 FQGNSA. Trimming cost V 3 bases and J 15 bases; bases outside gene matches: 12. The length of the CDR3 is 15 residues. The CDR3 sequence is CASSFRTSGDIWLFF. CDR3 DNA: TGTGCCAGCAGCTTTAGGACTAGCGGGGACATCTGGCTGTTCTTC. Together with reference TRBV7-2 and TRBJ2-1, the CDR3 gives the full variable domain: GAGVSQSPSNKVTEKGKDVELRCDPISGHTALYWYRQSLGQGLEFLIYFQGNSAPDKSGLPSDRFSAERTGGSVSTLTIQRTQQEDSAVYLCASSFRTSGDIWLFFGPGTRLTVL.

The table lists this clonotype with a few counts. The CDR3 coding sequence is TGCAGTGCTAGAACCCTCCTGGGGTACGAGCAGTACTTC. Encoded protein: CSARTLLGYEQYF. J is TRBJ2-5 and V is TRBV20-1; D is ambiguous. The J call may be in error: the DNA end matches TRBJ2-7 better. The CDR3 has 13 amino acids. Per the germline V gene, CDR1 is DFQATT and CDR2 is SNEGSKA (reference sequence).

Only a few counts were recorded for this clonotype. The rearrangement uses TRBV7-2 and TRBJ1-4; D call uncertain. V was clipped by 6 bases and J by 6 bases, with 14 bases between them. CDR1 is SGHTA, CDR2 FQGNSA, per germline. This CDR3 has 14 residues. CDR3 loop: CASRGGKGDEKLFF. The CDR3 DNA reads TGTGCCAGCAGGGGTGGGAAGGGCGATGAAAAACTGTTTTTT.

In regard to this clonotype: Germline and junction disagree at one end, which may indicate a read error. V gene TRBV12-3 or TRBV12-4 combines with J gene TRBJ2-1, with D perhaps matching TRBD1 or TRBD2 (5 bases each). The CDR3 loop spans 14 amino acids. The CDR3 is CVSNELGAYNEQFF. The CDR3 nucleotides read TGTGTCAGCAACGAGCTGGGGGCCTACAATGAGCAGTTCTTC.

The chain uses TRBV7-9 and TRBJ2-1; D tentatively reads TRBD1 or TRBD2 (6 bases each). The CDR3 contains 17 residues. V was clipped by 7 bases and J by 3 bases, with 22 bases between them. The germline CDR1 and CDR2 sequences are SEHNR and FQNEAQ (reference sequence). CDR3 residues: CASIITGEGGHYNEQFF. The CDR3 DNA follows: TGTGCCAGCATCATTACGGGGGAAGGGGGACACTACAATGAGCAGTTCTTC.

This clonotype turned up a few times. The chain employs TRBV25-1 and TRBJ2-1; 10 positions match TRBD2. The CDR3 runs to 17 residues. Germline V lookup: CDR1 MGHDK, CDR2 SYGVNS. V gave up 3 bases and J gave up 6 bases; unmatched junction bases: 11. CDR3 bases: TGTGCCAGCAGTGATCCCTTCAGCGGGGGGGCCGCCAATGAGCAGTTCTTC. It encodes CASSDPFSGGAANEQFF. The full variable domain, completed using reference TRBV25-1 and TRBJ2-1, is EADIYQTPRYLVIGTGKKITLECSQTMGHDKMYWYQQDPGMELHLIHYSYGVNSTEKGDLSSESTVSRIRTEHFPLTLESARPSHTSQYLCASSDPFSGGAANEQFFGPGTRLTVL.

The rearrangement uses TRBV29-1 and TRBJ1-1; 7 nucleotides match TRBD1. The CDR3 runs 15 residues. V lost 7 bases and J lost 1; bases outside the gene matches: 12. CDR1 is SQVTM, CDR2 ANQGSEA, per germline. The CDR3 region has the DNA TGCAGCGCCCGTGGACCGGGACAGAGGAACACTGAAGCTTTCTTT. Translated: CSARGPGQRNTEAFF.

The rearrangement joins TRBV5-1 to TRBJ2-6; the match to TRBD1 covers 7 bases. V gave up 0 bases and J gave up 0 bases; unmatched junction bases: 15. CDR3 length: 21 amino acids. Looked up from germline, CDR1 is SGHRS and CDR2 is YFSETQ. In nucleotides, the CDR3 is TGCGCCAGCAGCTTGGTTCTTATATTCGGGACAGAGAACTCTGGGGCCAACGTCCTGACTTTC. It encodes CASSLVLIFGTENSGANVLTF.

This chain links TRBV20-1 with TRBJ2-1; D perhaps matches TRBD2 (6 bases). The CDR3 extends over 15 amino acids. Germline CDR1 DFQATT, CDR2 SNEGSKA (reference sequence). V was clipped by 4 bases and J by 4 bases, with 17 bases between them. This CDR3 reads CSATNGGLTYNEQFF. For the CDR3, the DNA is TGCAGTGCTACCAACGGGGGACTCACGTACAATGAGCAGTTCTTC.

The chain employs TRBV16 and TRBJ1-2; a possible D gene is TRBD1 (5 bases). The CDR3 loop spans 14 amino acids. In germline, CDR1 is KGHSY, CDR2 FQNENV. Trimming cost V 2 bases and J 2 bases, with 9 bases left between them. The CDR3 DNA follows: TGTGCCAGCAGCCAAACGAGGGACAACTATGGCTACACCTTC. Translation: CASSQTRDNYGYTF.

This chain connects TRBV12-3 or TRBV12-4 to TRBJ2-4; maybe TRBD1 (5 bases). Gene TRBJ2-7 matches the end of the DNA better, so the J call may be wrong. The CDR3 runs to 15 residues. The CDR3 here is CASSLRKQGWDEQYF. CDR3 nucleotides: TGTGCCAGCAGTTTAAGAAAGCAGGGATGGGACGAGCAGTACTTC.

This clonotype was seen a few times. J is TRBJ2-5 and V is TRBV7-9; D gene uncertain. The V end lost 5 bases, the J end lost 5 bases, and 9 bases lay between the germline ends. CDR1 is SEHNR, CDR2 FQNEAQ, per germline (reference sequence). The CDR3 is made up of 12 amino acids. The DNA of the CDR3 is TGTGCCAGCAGCACCCCTGTTGAGACCCAGTACTTC. This translates into CASSTPVETQYF.

The rearrangement links TRBV20-1 to TRBJ2-2; tentatively, D is TRBD2 (5 bases). There are 15 residues in the CDR3. Per germline, CDR1 DFQATT and CDR2 SNEGSKA (reference sequence). V was cut by 5 bases and J by 4 bases, with 17 bases left in between. CDR3 in amino acids: CSAPLRDPFTGELFF. In DNA, the CDR3 is TGCAGTGCTCCCCTCCGGGATCCTTTCACCGGGGAGCTGTTTTTT.

The J gene is TRBJ2-1, the V gene TRBV14; D not resolved. Germline CDR1 and CDR2: SGHDN and FVKESK. This CDR3 comprises 13 residues. Trimming took 1 base from V and 10 from J, leaving 11 bases between them. The CDR3 region is CASSQGKDREQFF. The CDR3 coding sequence is TGTGCCAGCAGCCAAGGGAAGGACCGGGAGCAGTTCTTC.

There are a few counts of this clonotype. The chain recombines TRBV6-2 or TRBV6-3 with TRBJ1-5; 7 nucleotides match TRBD1. Per the germline V gene, CDR1 is MNHEY and CDR2 is SVGEGT. V gave up 6 bases and J gave up 10 bases; unmatched junction bases: 12. The CDR3 is 14 amino acids. Here the CDR3 reads CASSEGQRSPPQHF. DNA for the CDR3: TGTGCCAGCAGCGAGGGACAGCGGTCTCCCCCCCAGCATTTT.

There are many counts of this clonotype. This chain links TRBV20-1 with TRBJ2-1; D unclear. The CDR3 has 14 residues. V shed 0 bases and J shed 5 bases, with 11 bases lying between them. CDR1 and CDR2 (germline): DFQATT, SNEGSKA (reference sequence). The CDR3 is CSARDPLRDNEQFF. The CDR3 DNA follows: TGCAGTGCTAGAGACCCCCTCAGAGACAATGAGCAGTTCTTC.

This clonotype was seen more than once but under ten times. The chain employs TRBV2 and TRBJ2-3; 10 positions agree with TRBD2. V was pared by 8 bases and J by 4 bases, with 6 bases of the junction left unmatched. In germline, CDR1 is SNHLY, CDR2 FYNNEI. CDR3 length: 14 residues. The CDR3 region is CASGGTSVADTQYF. The CDR3 bases are TGTGCCAGCGGCGGGACTAGCGTGGCAGATACGCAGTATTTT. Supplemented by reference TRBV2 and TRBJ2-3, the full variable domain reads EPEVTQTPSHQVTQMGQEVILRCVPISNHLYFYWYRQILGQKVEFLVSFYNNEISEKSEIFDDQFSVERPDGSNFTLKIRSTKLEDSAMYFCASGGTSVADTQYFGPGTRLTVL.

This clonotype was recorded a few times. The chain links TRBV9 to TRBJ1-1, with TRBD1 matching 7 bases. Per germline, CDR1 SGDLS and CDR2 YYNGEE. The trim removed 0 bases at V and 3 bases at J, leaving 5 bases unmatched. The CDR3 extends over 15 amino acids. CDR3 loop: CASSVGGQGDTEAFF. CDR3 DNA: TGTGCCAGCAGCGTAGGGGGTCAGGGGGACACTGAAGCTTTCTTT.

V is TRBV6-2 or TRBV6-3 and J is TRBJ2-2; D not resolved. Germline-derived CDR1 and CDR2 are MNHEY and SVGEGT. The CDR3 has 13 amino acids. V dropped 3 bases and J dropped 3 bases, with 5 bases sitting between them. CDR3 sequence: CASSYGYTGELFF. For the CDR3, the DNA is TGTGCCAGCAGTTATGGGTACACCGGGGAGCTGTTTTTT.

The chain uses TRBV7-2 and TRBJ1-6; 8 nucleotides agree with TRBD1. CDR3 length equals 16 residues. Germline CDR1 reads SGHTA; CDR2 reads FQGNSA. V was pared by 2 bases and J by 7 bases, with 7 bases of the junction left unmatched. This CDR3 reads CASSLRRTGTNSPLHF. The CDR3 DNA is TGTGCCAGCAGCTTAAGGAGGACAGGGACGAATTCACCCCTCCACTTT.

This clonotype was recorded a few times. The genes are TRBV12-3 or TRBV12-4 and TRBJ1-5; maybe TRBD1 (6 bases). V was cut by 4 bases and J by 5 bases, with 12 bases left in between. The length of the CDR3 is 14 residues. Here the CDR3 reads CASSYQGKDQPQHF. The DNA of the CDR3 is TGTGCCAGCAGTTACCAGGGGAAAGATCAGCCCCAGCATTTT.

This clonotype has more than one count but fewer than ten. This chain joins TRBV6-5 and TRBJ1-1; D is undetermined. Between the trimmed V and J ends, which lost 2 bases and 3 bases, there was a span of 13 bases. The CDR3 loop spans 15 amino acids. CDR1 and CDR2 (germline): MNHEY, SVGAGI. The CDR3 loop is CASSYRGAQDTEAFF. The CDR3 DNA is TGTGCCAGCAGTTACCGGGGTGCGCAGGACACTGAAGCTTTCTTT.